This T cell receptor beta chain is from a study of T cell repertoires in cytomegalovirus infection. Study details: Evidence of both CMV infection and a matching HLA type came from public TCR beta signatures.

This clonotype was counted ten times or more. Its antigen is undetermined. Overall study findings and caveats: Adding up the frequency of public TCR beta families identified people who carried CMV plus the relevant HLA. Clonotypes of TCR beta that were HLA-C-restricted and CMV-specific dominated the ex vivo response.

V trimming: 1 base; J trimming: 2 bases; junction bases outside the gene matches: 10. The CDR3 runs 18 residues. Germline CDR1 and CDR2: MGHDK and SYGVNS. TCRdb passed the reads through MiXCR, listing each CDR3 protein once. The profile covers fewer than 200,000 distinct CDR3 sequences, with approximately 20% appearing a single time and 2.9% taken by the ten largest. The source material was PBMCs. The origin of this receptor is a human donor in good health (CMV status not recorded). Some clones in this sample may be carry-over from other donors' samples. The chain recombines TRBV25-1 with TRBJ2-2, with 7 positions matching TRBD1. The DNA of the CDR3 is TGTGCCAGCAGTGAATCCCTTCTGACAGGGCATAACACCGGGGAGCTGTTTTTT. It translates to CASSESLLTGHNTGELFF.